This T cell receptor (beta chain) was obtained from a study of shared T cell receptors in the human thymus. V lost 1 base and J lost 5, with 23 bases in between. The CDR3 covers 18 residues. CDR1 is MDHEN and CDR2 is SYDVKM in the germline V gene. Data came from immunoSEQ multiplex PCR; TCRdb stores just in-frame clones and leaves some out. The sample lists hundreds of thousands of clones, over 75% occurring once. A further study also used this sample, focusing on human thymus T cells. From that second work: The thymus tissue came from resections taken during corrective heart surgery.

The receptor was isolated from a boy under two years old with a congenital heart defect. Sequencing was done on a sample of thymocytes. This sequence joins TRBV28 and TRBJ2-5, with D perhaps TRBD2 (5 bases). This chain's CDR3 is CASSLSVVGYSREETQYF. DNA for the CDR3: TGTGCCAGCAGTTTATCTGTCGTCGGCTACTCAAGGGAGGAGACCCAGTACTTC.